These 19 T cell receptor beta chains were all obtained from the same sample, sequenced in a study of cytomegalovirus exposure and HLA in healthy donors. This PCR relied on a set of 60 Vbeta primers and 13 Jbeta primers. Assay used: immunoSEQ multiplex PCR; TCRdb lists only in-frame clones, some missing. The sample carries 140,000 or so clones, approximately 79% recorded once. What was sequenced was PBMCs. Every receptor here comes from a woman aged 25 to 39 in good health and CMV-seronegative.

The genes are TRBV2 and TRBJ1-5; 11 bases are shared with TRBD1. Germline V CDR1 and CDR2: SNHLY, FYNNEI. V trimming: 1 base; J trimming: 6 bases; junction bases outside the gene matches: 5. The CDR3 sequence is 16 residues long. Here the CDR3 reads CASSEGTGGRGQPQHF. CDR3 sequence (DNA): TGTGCCAGCAGTGAAGGGACAGGGGGCCGAGGTCAGCCCCAGCATTTT.

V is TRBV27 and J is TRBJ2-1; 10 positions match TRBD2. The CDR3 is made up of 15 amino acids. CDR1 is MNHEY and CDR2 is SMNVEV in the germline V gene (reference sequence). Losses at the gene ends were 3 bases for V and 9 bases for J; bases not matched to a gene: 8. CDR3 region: CASSFTSGGAGEQFF. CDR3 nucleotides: TGTGCCAGCAGTTTTACGAGCGGGGGGGCTGGTGAGCAGTTCTTC.

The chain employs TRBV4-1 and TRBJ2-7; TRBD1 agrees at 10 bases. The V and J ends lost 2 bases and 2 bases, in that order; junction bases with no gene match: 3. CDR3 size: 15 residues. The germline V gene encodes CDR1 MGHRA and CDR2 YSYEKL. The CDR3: CASSQPGTGAYEQYF. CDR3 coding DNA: TGCGCCAGCAGCCAACCTGGGACAGGGGCCTACGAGCAGTACTTC.

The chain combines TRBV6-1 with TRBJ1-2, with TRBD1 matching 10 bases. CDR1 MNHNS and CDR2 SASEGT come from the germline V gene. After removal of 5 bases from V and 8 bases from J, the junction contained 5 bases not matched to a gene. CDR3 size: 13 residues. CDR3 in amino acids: CASSKETGGGYTF. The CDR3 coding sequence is TGTGCCAGCAGTAAAGAGACAGGGGGCGGCTACACCTTC.

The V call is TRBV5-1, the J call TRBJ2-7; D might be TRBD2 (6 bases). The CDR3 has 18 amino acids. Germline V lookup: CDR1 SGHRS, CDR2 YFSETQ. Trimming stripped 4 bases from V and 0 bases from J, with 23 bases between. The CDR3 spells CASSILGGDPSYSYEQYF. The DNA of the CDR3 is TGCGCCAGCAGCATACTTGGAGGGGACCCAAGTTACTCCTACGAGCAGTACTTC.

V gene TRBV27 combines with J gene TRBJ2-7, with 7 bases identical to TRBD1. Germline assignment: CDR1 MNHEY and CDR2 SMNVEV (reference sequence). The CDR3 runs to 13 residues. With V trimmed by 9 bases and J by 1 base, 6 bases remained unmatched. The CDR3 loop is CARRTGSSYEQYF. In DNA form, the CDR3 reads TGTGCCAGGCGGACAGGATCTTCCTACGAGCAGTACTTC.

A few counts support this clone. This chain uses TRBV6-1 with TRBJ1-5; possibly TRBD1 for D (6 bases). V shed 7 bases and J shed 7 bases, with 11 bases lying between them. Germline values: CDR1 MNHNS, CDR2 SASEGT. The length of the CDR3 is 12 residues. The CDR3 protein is CASKTGQQPQHF. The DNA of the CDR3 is TGTGCCAGCAAGACAGGACAACAGCCCCAGCATTTT.

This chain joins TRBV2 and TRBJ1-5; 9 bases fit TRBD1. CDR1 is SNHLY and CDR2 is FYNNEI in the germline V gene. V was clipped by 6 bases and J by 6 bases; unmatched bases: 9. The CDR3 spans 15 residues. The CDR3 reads CASRTTGTGIQPQHF. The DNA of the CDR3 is TGTGCCAGCAGAACAACCGGGACAGGGATTCAGCCCCAGCATTTT.

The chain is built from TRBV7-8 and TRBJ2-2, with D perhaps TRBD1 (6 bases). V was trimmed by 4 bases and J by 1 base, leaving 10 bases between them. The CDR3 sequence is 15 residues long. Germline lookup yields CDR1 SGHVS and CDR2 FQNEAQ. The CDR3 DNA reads TGTGCCAGCAGCTATAGGACAGAGAACACCGGGGAGCTGTTTTTT. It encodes CASSYRTENTGELFF.

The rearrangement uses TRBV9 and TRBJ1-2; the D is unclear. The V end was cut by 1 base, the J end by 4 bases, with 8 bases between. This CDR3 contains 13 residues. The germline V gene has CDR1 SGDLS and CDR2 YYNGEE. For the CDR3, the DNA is TGTGCCAGCAGCGTAAACAGCTTCTATGGCTACACCTTC. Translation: CASSVNSFYGYTF.

CDR3 sequence: CASKIGTGNTGELFF. The CDR3 DNA sequence: TGTGCCAGTAAGATCGGGACAGGGAACACCGGGGAGCTGTTTTTT. J is TRBJ2-2 and V is TRBV19; 8 bases are a match to TRBD1. Germline V gene lookup returns CDR1 LNHDA and CDR2 SQIVND (reference sequence). The J segment lost 1 base and the V segment lost 7 bases, leaving 5 bases of the junction unmatched. CDR3 length: 15 residues.

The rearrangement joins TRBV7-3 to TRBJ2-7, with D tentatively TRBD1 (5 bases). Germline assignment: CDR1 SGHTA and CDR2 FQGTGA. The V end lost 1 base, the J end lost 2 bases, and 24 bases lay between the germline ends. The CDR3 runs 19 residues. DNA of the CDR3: TGTGCCAGCAGCTTAAGAGGCCGGGCAGCGCAGGGCCTAGCCTACGAGCAGTACTTC. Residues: CASSLRGRAAQGLAYEQYF.

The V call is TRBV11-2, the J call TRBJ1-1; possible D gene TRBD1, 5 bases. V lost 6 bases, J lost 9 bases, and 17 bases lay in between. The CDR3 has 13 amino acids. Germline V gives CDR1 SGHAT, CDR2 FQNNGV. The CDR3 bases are TGTGCCAGCAGTTTCGACTGGGCAGGGAAAGCTTTCTTT. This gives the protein CASSFDWAGKAFF.

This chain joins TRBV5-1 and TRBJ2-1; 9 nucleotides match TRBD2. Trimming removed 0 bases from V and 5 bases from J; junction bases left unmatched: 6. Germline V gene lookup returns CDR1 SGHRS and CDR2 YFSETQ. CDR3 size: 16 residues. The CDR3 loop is CASSLGGGGAHNEQFF. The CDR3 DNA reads TGCGCCAGCAGCTTGGGGGGCGGGGGGGCCCACAATGAGCAGTTCTTC.

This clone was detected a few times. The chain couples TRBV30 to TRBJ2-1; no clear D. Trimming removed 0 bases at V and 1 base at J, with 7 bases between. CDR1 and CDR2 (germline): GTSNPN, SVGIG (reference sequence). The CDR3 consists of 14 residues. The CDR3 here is CAWSVLISYNEQFF. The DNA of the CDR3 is TGTGCCTGGAGTGTACTTATATCCTACAATGAGCAGTTCTTC.

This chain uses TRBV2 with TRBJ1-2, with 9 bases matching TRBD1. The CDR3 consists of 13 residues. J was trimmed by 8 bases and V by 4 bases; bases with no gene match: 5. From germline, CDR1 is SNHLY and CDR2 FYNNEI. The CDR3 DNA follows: TGTGCCAGCAGTGGACAGGGGGTCGGGGGCTACACCTTC. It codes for CASSGQGVGGYTF.

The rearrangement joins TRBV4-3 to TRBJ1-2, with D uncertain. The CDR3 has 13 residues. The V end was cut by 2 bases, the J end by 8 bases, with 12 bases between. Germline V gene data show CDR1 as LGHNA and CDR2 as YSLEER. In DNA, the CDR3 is TGCGCCAGCAGCCAACCTGGGGAGTGGGGCTACACCTTC. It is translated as CASSQPGEWGYTF.

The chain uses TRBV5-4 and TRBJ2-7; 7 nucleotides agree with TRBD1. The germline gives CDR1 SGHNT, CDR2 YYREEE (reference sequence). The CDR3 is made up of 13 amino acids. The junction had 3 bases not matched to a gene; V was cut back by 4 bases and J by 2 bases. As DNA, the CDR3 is TGTGCCAGCAGCCCCACAGGGGCCTACGAGCAGTACTTC. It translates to CASSPTGAYEQYF. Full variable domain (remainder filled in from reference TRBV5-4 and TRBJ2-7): ETGVTQSPTHLIKTRGQQVTLRCSSQSGHNTVSWYQQALGQGPQFIFQYYREEENGRGNFPPRFSGLQFPNYSSELNVNALELDDSALYLCASSPTGAYEQYFGPGTRLTVT.

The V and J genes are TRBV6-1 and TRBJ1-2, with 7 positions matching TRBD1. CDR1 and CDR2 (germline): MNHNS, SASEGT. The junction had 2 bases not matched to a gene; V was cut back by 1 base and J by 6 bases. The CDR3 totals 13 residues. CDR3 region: CASSEEQGHGYTF. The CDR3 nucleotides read TGTGCCAGCAGTGAAGAACAGGGGCATGGCTACACCTTC.